These 32 T cell receptor beta chains share one sample of origin, sequenced in a study of blood T cell repertoires in COVID-19. Sequencing was performed with immunoSEQ multiplex PCR; in TCRdb, only in-frame clones are kept and a portion is missing. The sample lists about 57,000 clones; around 80% were seen once. Sample: peripheral blood. The receptor source for this set is a human donor in a cohort sampled during active COVID-19.

This clone turned up a few times. CDR3 in amino acids: CASSLGIWRRGRMNTEAFF. In nucleotides, the CDR3 is TGTGCCAGCAGCTTGGGGATTTGGCGCAGGGGGCGAATGAACACTGAAGCTTTCTTT. The chain uses TRBV5-6 and TRBJ1-1; 8 bases are a match to TRBD1. Unmatched junction bases numbered 13, after V lost 0 bases and J lost 0 bases. The CDR3 has 19 amino acids. Germline assignment: CDR1 SGHDT and CDR2 YYEEEE.

V usage is TRBV27 and J usage is TRBJ2-7; 14 nucleotides line up with TRBD2. Germline CDR1 reads MNHEY; CDR2 reads SMNVEV (reference sequence). The CDR3 is made up of 14 amino acids. V lost 6 bases and J lost 6; bases outside the gene matches: 4. In nucleotides, the CDR3 is TGTGCCAGCAGCAGAGGACTAGCGGGAGGCGAGCAGTACTTC. It specifies CASSRGLAGGEQYF.

The V gene is TRBV24-1, the J gene TRBJ1-1; D gene uncertain. This CDR3 region has 13 residues. CDR1 KGHDR and CDR2 SFDVKD come from the germline V gene. V was cut by 4 bases and J by 1 base, with 6 bases left in between. Here the CDR3 reads CATSEQPNTEAFF. The CDR3 bases are TGTGCCACCAGTGAACAGCCGAACACTGAAGCTTTCTTT.

This clone was found a few times. The genes are TRBV4-1 and TRBJ1-4; 7 bases line up with TRBD1. CDR1 and CDR2 (germline): MGHRA, YSYEKL. The V and J ends lost 2 bases and 10 bases, in that order; junction bases with no gene match: 16. This CDR3 contains 17 residues. CDR3 nucleotides: TGCGCCAGCAGCCAAACCACCTCGGACAGGATAGTAGGAAAACTGTTTTTT. It encodes CASSQTTSDRIVGKLFF.

This clone was counted between two and nine times. The chain uses TRBV6-2 or TRBV6-3 and TRBJ1-2; no firm D call. Germline values: CDR1 MNHEY, CDR2 SVGEGT. The ends were cut back, 0 bases at V and 4 bases at J, with 12 bases in the middle. This CDR3 has 15 residues. The DNA of the CDR3 is TGTGCCAGCAGTTACTCGAACGAGGCTATCTATGGCTACACCTTC. Translating it yields CASSYSNEAIYGYTF.

V gene TRBV12-3 or TRBV12-4 combines with J gene TRBJ2-3; no firm D call. V shed 3 bases and J shed 12 bases, with 7 bases lying between them. There are 10 residues in the CDR3. This chain's CDR3 is CASSLTRQYF. CDR3 sequence (DNA): TGTGCCAGCAGTTTGACTCGCCAGTATTTT.

The chain has TRBV28 and TRBJ1-2; the D gene is possibly TRBD1 (6 bases). The V end was cut by 5 bases, the J end by 8 bases, with 12 bases between. The CDR3 loop spans 12 amino acids. Germline CDR1 is MDHEN and CDR2 is SYDVKM. The CDR3 region is CASSAGEGGYTF. The CDR3 DNA sequence: TGTGCCAGCAGTGCAGGGGAGGGAGGCTACACCTTC.

The chain couples TRBV7-7 to TRBJ2-3; D not resolved. Germline assignment: CDR1 SSHAT and CDR2 FNYEAQ (reference sequence). This CDR3 contains 16 residues. V lost 5 bases and J 3 bases, leaving 18 bases between the germline ends. Here the CDR3 DNA reads TGTGCCAGCAGCGTTGGTCGGAGCCTCGGTACAGATACGCAGTATTTT. Protein product: CASSVGRSLGTDTQYF.

The CDR3 DNA is TGTGCCAGCAGCTCGACCGGGACAACGAACATTCAGTACTTC. Its protein product is CASSSTGTTNIQYF. The chain links TRBV28 to TRBJ2-4; TRBD1 is a possible D gene (6 bases). Trimming shortened V by 6 bases and J by 7 bases, and 16 bases separated the two germline ends. The CDR3 consists of 14 residues. Germline V gene data show CDR1 as MDHEN and CDR2 as SYDVKM. The full variable domain, its missing parts supplied by reference TRBV28 and TRBJ2-4, is DVKVTQSSRYLVKRTGEKVFLECVQDMDHENMFWYRQDPGLGLRLIYFSYDVKMKEKGDIPEGYSVSREKKERFSLILESASTNQTSMYLCASSSTGTTNIQYFGAGTRLSVL.

V is TRBV5-8 and J is TRBJ2-7; the D is unclear. The CDR3 length is 12 residues. Germline values: CDR1 SGHTS, CDR2 YDEGEE. The V and J ends lost 0 bases and 7 bases respectively, with 8 bases between them. The CDR3 region has the DNA TGTGCCAGCAGCTTGGGGGTGGAGGAGCAGTACTTC. It yields the protein CASSLGVEEQYF.

In nucleotides, the CDR3 is TGTGCCAGCAGCTCCGGGTCGACGCAGTATTTT. It translates to CASSSGSTQYF. V usage is TRBV5-4 and J usage is TRBJ2-3; D is undetermined. There are 11 residues in the CDR3. Trimming took 3 bases from V and 9 from J, leaving 8 bases between them. Per the germline V gene, CDR1 is SGHNT and CDR2 is YYREEE (reference sequence).

The chain is built from TRBV20-1 and TRBJ1-3, with D unresolved. The CDR3 consists of 15 residues. The germline gives CDR1 DFQATT, CDR2 SNEGSKA (reference sequence). V lost 3 bases, J lost 9 bases, and 21 bases lay in between. CDR3 sequence (DNA): TGCAGTGCTAGTCAGACCGGTGGCTTGGGAGCCACCATATATTTT. Protein product: CSASQTGGLGATIYF.

The rearrangement joins TRBV19 to TRBJ2-3; D not certain. The V gene lost 1 base and the J gene lost 1 base, with 15 bases spanning the gap. The CDR3 runs to 17 residues. The germline V gene has CDR1 LNHDA and CDR2 SQIVND (reference sequence). This chain's CDR3 is CASSIASPIEGTDTQYF. In DNA, the CDR3 is TGTGCCAGTAGTATAGCCTCCCCAATAGAGGGCACAGATACGCAGTATTTT.

The genes are TRBV28 and TRBJ1-2, with D perhaps matching TRBD1 (6 bases). Germline V gene sequence: CDR1 MDHEN, CDR2 SYDVKM. The ends were cut back, 6 bases at V and 5 bases at J, with 19 bases in the middle. There are 15 residues in the CDR3. CDR3 DNA sequence: TGTGCCAGCAGCCTTGCCGGGGGGGCTAGGTATGGCTACACCTTC. Translating gives CASSLAGGARYGYTF.

The chain recombines TRBV19 with TRBJ2-1; no definite D call. Trimming left V 1 base short and J 8 bases short, with 3 bases between. Germline CDR1 and CDR2: LNHDA and SQIVND (reference sequence). This CDR3 spans 11 amino acids. The DNA of the CDR3 is TGTGCCAGTAGTATAGCAGATGAGCAGTTCTTC. Translation gives CASSIADEQFF.

CDR3 protein: CASSLATSGRGVHEQFF. The CDR3 DNA sequence: TGTGCCAGCAGCTTGGCGACTAGCGGGAGAGGTGTCCATGAGCAGTTCTTC. J is TRBJ2-1 and V is TRBV7-2; TRBD2 agrees at 12 bases. Germline CDR1 SGHTA, CDR2 FQGNSA. This CDR3 is built from 17 residues. After removal of 3 bases from V and 8 bases from J, the junction contained 11 bases not matched to a gene.

This chain uses TRBV10-1 with TRBJ2-5, with D perhaps matching TRBD2 (6 bases). The CDR3 consists of 14 residues. V was trimmed by 4 bases and J by 1 base, leaving 10 bases between them. Germline values: CDR1 WNHNN, CDR2 SYGVQD (reference sequence). This CDR3 is CASSVGGVQETQYF. In DNA, the CDR3 is TGCGCCAGCAGTGTTGGAGGGGTCCAAGAGACCCAGTACTTC.

The rearrangement links TRBV6-2 or TRBV6-3 to TRBJ2-1; the D gene is possibly TRBD2 (5 bases). The CDR3 contains 15 residues. Trimming cost V 2 bases and J 5 bases, with 13 bases left between them. Germline assignment: CDR1 MNHEY and CDR2 SVGEGT. Here the CDR3 DNA reads TGTGCCAGCAGTTACGAGGGAATGGCTCACAATGAGCAGTTCTTC. It yields the protein CASSYEGMAHNEQFF.

J is TRBJ1-5 and V is TRBV21-1. TRBV21-1 is recorded as a pseudogene. The CDR3 sequence is 13 residues long. The CDR3 sequence: CASSGGGNQPQHF. The CDR3 DNA sequence: TGTGCCAGCAGTGGGGGGGGCAATCAGCCCCAGCATTTT.

This chain connects TRBV4-2 to TRBJ2-1; possible D gene TRBD1, 6 bases. The CDR3 has 16 residues. V lost 0 bases, J lost 4 bases, and 13 bases lay in between. In germline, CDR1 is LGHNA, CDR2 YNFKEQ. In DNA form, the CDR3 reads TGTGCCAGCAGCCAAGATCTGGCAGGGGCGTACAATGAGCAGTTCTTC. It is translated as CASSQDLAGAYNEQFF.

A single count supports this clone. The chain recombines TRBV19 with TRBJ1-5, with D possibly being TRBD1 (5 bases). V was trimmed by 3 bases and J by 1 base, leaving 10 bases between them. This CDR3 has 15 residues. Germline-derived CDR1 and CDR2 are LNHDA and SQIVND (reference sequence). In DNA, the CDR3 is TGTGCCAGTAGTATGTGGCAGGGAAGCAATCAGCCCCAGCATTTT. It specifies CASSMWQGSNQPQHF. Variable domain in full (rest from reference TRBV19 and TRBJ1-5): DGGITQSPKYLFRKEGQNVTLSCEQNLNHDAMYWYRQDPGQGLRLIYYSQIVNDFQKGDIAEGYSVSREKKESFPLTVTSAQKNPTAFYLCASSMWQGSNQPQHFGDGTRLSIL.

The chain uses TRBV7-9 and TRBJ2-1; 7 bases align to TRBD1. J lost 7 bases, V lost 1 base, and 7 bases had no gene match. Per germline, CDR1 SEHNR and CDR2 FQNEAQ (reference sequence). The length of the CDR3 is 15 residues. CDR3 loop: CASSLVGQMLNEQFF. The CDR3 bases are TGTGCCAGCAGCTTAGTGGGACAGATGCTTAATGAGCAGTTCTTC.

In this sample, this clone turned up a few times. The V and J genes are TRBV6-6 and TRBJ2-1; TRBD2 aligns across 11 bases. Germline assignment: CDR1 MNHNY and CDR2 SVGAGI (reference sequence). This CDR3 has 15 residues. V lost 2 bases and J lost 4; bases outside the gene matches: 1. CDR3 nucleotides: TGTGCCAGCAGTTACACTAGCGGGAGTTACAATGAGCAGTTCTTC. Translated, it gives CASSYTSGSYNEQFF.

The chain combines TRBV18 with TRBJ1-1, with D possibly being TRBD1 (5 bases). The CDR3 has 13 residues. From germline, CDR1 is KGHSH and CDR2 LQKENI. Trimming removed 5 bases at V and 3 bases at J, with 10 bases between. The CDR3 DNA is TGTGCCAGCTCAAAGCAAGGGGACACTGAAGCTTTCTTT. Its translation: CASSKQGDTEAFF.

The V and J genes are TRBV5-1 and TRBJ2-5; D is perhaps TRBD1 (6 bases). CDR1 is SGHRS, CDR2 YFSETQ, per germline. The CDR3 runs to 16 residues. Trimming removed 1 base from V and 4 bases from J, with 17 bases in between. The CDR3 here is CASSLSGTPSTETQYF. The CDR3 DNA reads as TGCGCCAGCAGCTTGTCCGGGACACCCTCCACAGAGACCCAGTACTTC.

The chain couples TRBV28 to TRBJ1-6; tentative D call: TRBD1 (5 bases). The germline V gene has CDR1 MDHEN and CDR2 SYDVKM. CDR3 size: 13 residues. Trimming shortened V by 3 bases and J by 10 bases, and 10 bases separated the two germline ends. CDR3 region: CASSLGGDSPLHF. The DNA for the CDR3 is TGTGCCAGCAGTTTGGGAGGGGACTCACCCCTCCACTTT.

The rearrangement links TRBV2 to TRBJ2-7, with D unresolved. The CDR3 covers 12 residues. Trimming stripped 7 bases from V and 3 bases from J, with 10 bases between. Germline V gene lookup returns CDR1 SNHLY and CDR2 FYNNEI. The CDR3 nucleotides read TGTGCCAGCACCCTGCGGTTCTACGAGCAGTACTTC. Its translation: CASTLRFYEQYF.

V usage is TRBV28 and J usage is TRBJ1-1; the match to TRBD1 covers 8 bases. The germline V gene encodes CDR1 MDHEN and CDR2 SYDVKM. V dropped 3 bases and J dropped 6; count of bases not matched to a gene: 12. The length of the CDR3 is 16 residues. CDR3 nucleotide sequence: TGTGCCAGCAGTTTCCCCCCAGGGGGCATGAGGCCTGAAGCTTTCTTT. Its translation: CASSFPPGGMRPEAFF.

The chain recombines TRBV5-1 with TRBJ2-3; D call uncertain. The V and J ends lost 3 bases and 0 bases respectively, with 8 bases between them. The CDR3 length is 14 residues. The germline gives CDR1 SGHRS, CDR2 YFSETQ. DNA of the CDR3: TGCGCCAGCAGCTCCAGTTTAAGCACAGATACGCAGTATTTT. It specifies CASSSSLSTDTQYF.

The chain is built from TRBV24-1 and TRBJ2-2; tentative D call: TRBD1 (5 bases). V lost 1 base to trimming and J lost 0 bases, with 8 bases between them. Germline-derived CDR1 and CDR2 are KGHDR and SFDVKD. The CDR3 spans 16 residues. The CDR3 DNA sequence: TGTGCCACCAGTGATTTAGGGGCTACGAACACCGGGGAGCTGTTTTTT. Translation gives CATSDLGATNTGELFF.

The chain recombines TRBV24-1 with TRBJ2-5; 15 nucleotides align to TRBD2. The CDR3 is 19 amino acids. After removal of 4 bases from V and 7 bases from J, the junction contained 15 bases not matched to a gene. Germline V gene data show CDR1 as KGHDR and CDR2 as SFDVKD. CDR3 in amino acids: CATSDRTSGRGARSGTQYF. DNA of the CDR3: TGTGCCACCAGTGACCGGACTAGCGGGAGGGGGGCGAGATCAGGGACCCAGTACTTC.

The chain combines TRBV5-4 with TRBJ1-6; the match to TRBD1 covers 8 bases. This CDR3 has 16 residues. Germline CDR1 is SGHNT and CDR2 is YYREEE (reference sequence). The ends lost 5 bases at V and 6 bases at J; junction bases unmatched: 10. The CDR3 here is CASSMGDRGGNSPLHF. The CDR3 DNA follows: TGTGCCAGCAGTATGGGTGACAGGGGTGGTAATTCACCCCTCCACTTT.